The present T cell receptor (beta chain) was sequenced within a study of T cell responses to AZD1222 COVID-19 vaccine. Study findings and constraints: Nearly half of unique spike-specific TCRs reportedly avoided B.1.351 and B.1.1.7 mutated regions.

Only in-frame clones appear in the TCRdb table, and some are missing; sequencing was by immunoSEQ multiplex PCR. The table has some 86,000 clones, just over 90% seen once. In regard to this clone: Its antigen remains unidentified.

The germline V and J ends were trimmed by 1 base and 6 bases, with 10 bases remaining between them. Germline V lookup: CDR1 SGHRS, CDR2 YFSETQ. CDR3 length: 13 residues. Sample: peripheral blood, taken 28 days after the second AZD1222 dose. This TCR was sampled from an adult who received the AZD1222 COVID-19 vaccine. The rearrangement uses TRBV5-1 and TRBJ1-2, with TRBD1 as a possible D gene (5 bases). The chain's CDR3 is CASSLFQGNGYTF. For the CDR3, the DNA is TGCGCCAGCAGCTTGTTTCAGGGTAATGGCTACACCTTC.